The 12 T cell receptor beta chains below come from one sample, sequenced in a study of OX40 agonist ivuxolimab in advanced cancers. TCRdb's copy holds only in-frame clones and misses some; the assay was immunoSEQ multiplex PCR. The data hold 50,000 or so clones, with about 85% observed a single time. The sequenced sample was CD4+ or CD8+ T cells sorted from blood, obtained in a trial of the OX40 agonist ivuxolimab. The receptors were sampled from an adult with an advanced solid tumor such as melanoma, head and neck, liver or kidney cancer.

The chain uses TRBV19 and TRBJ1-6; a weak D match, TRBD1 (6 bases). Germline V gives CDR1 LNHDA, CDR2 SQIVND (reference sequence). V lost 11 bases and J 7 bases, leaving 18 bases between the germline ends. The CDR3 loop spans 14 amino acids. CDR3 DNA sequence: TGTGCCTCCAGTTGGGGGGGCCCCAATTCACCCCTCCACTTT. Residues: CASSWGGPNSPLHF.

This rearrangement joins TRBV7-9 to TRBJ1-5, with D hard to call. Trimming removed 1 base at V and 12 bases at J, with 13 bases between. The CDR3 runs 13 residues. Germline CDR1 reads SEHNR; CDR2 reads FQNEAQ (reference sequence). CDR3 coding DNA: TGTGCCAGCAGCTTAGGGATTAAGGGAATCCAGCATTTT. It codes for CASSLGIKGIQHF.

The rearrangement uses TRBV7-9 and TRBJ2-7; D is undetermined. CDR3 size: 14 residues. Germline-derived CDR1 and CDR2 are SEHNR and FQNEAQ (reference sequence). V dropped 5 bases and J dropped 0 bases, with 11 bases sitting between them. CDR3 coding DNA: TGTGCCAGCAGCCCAAGGACCCTCTCCTACGAGCAGTACTTC. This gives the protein CASSPRTLSYEQYF.

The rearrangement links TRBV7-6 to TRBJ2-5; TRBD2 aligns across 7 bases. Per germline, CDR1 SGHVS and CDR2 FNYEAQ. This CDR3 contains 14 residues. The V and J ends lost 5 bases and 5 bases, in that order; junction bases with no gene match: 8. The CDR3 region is CASSRGLVAETQYF. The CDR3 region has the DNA TGTGCCAGCAGCAGAGGACTAGTTGCTGAGACCCAGTACTTC. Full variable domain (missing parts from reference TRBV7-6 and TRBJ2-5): GAGVSQSPRYKVTKRGQDVALRCDPISGHVSLYWYRQALGQGPEFLTYFNYEAQQDKSGLPNDRFSAERPEGSISTLTIQRTEQRDSAMYRCASSRGLVAETQYFGPGTRLLVL.

The CDR3 is CASSFGGGSYEQYV. Here the CDR3 DNA reads TGTGCCAGCAGCTTTGGTGGGGGCTCCTACGAGCAGTACGTC. This chain uses TRBV5-4 with TRBJ2-7, with D possibly being TRBD1 or TRBD2 (5 bases each). The CDR3 totals 14 residues. Germline-derived CDR1 and CDR2 are SGHNT and YYREEE (reference sequence). The ends were cut back, 2 bases at V and 0 bases at J, with 9 bases in the middle.

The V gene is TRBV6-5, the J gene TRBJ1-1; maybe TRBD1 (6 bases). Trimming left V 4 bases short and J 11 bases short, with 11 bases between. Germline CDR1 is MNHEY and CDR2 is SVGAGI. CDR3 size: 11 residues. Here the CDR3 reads CASSSRGTAFF. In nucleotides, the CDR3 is TGTGCCAGCAGTTCAAGGGGGACGGCTTTCTTT.

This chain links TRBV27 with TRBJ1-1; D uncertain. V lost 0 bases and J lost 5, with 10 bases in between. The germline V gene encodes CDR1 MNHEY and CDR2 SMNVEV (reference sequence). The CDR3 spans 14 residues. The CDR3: CASSLSGKWTEAFF. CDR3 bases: TGTGCCAGCAGTTTATCGGGCAAATGGACTGAAGCTTTCTTT.

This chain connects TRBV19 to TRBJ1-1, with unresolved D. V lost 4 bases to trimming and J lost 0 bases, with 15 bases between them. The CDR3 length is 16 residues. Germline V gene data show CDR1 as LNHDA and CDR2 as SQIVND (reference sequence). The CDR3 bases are TGTGCCAGTAGTAACGGCCCAGGCGTAATGAACACTGAAGCTTTCTTT. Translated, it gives CASSNGPGVMNTEAFF.

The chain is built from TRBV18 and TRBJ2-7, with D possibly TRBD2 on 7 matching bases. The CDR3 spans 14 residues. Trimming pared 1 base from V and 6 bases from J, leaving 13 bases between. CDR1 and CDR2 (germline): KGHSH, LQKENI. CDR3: CASSPLGGPTEQYV. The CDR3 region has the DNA TGTGCCAGCTCACCACTCGGGGGGCCCACCGAGCAGTACGTC.

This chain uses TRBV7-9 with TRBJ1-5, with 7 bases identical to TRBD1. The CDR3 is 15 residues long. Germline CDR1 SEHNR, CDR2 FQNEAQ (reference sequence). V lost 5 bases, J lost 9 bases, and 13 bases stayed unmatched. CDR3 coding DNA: TGTGCCAGCAGCGAGGCGGGGACAGAGGGAAGGCCCCAGCATTTT. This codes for CASSEAGTEGRPQHF.

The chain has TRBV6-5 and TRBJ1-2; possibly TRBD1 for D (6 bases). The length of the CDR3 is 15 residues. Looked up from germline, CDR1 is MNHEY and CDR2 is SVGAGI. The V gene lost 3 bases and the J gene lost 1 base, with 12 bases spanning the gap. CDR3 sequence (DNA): TGTGCCAGCAGTTATCAAGGGGGGAATAACTATGGCTACACCTTC. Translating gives CASSYQGGNNYGYTF.

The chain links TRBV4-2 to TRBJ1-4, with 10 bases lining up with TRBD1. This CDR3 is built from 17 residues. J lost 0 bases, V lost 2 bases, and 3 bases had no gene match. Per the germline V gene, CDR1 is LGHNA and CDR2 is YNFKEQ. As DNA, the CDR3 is TGTGCCAGCAGCCAATGGGACAGGGGAGCAACTAATGAAAAACTGTTTTTT. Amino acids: CASSQWDRGATNEKLFF.